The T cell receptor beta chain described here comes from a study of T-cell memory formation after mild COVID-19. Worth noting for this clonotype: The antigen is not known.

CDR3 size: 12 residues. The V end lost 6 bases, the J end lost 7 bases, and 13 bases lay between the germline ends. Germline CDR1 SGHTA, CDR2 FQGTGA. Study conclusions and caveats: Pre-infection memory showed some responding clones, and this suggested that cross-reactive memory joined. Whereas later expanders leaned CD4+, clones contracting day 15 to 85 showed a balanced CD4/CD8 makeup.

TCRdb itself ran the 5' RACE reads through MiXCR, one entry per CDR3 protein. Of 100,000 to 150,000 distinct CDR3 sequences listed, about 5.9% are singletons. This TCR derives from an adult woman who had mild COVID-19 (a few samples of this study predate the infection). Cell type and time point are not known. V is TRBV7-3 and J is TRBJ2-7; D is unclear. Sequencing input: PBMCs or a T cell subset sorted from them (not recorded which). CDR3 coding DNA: TGTGCCAGCAGACCTTTCCAGTTAGAGCAGTACTTC. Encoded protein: CASRPFQLEQYF.